Following are 13 T cell receptor beta chains from one sample sequenced in a study of CD8 T cells in Susac syndrome. RNA amounts of about 0.5 to 1 ug underwent reverse transcription with random hexamers. A single record per CDR3 protein comes from TCRdb applying MiXCR to the immunoSEQ multiplex PCR reads. Of about 150,000 distinct CDR3 sequences listed, 95% to 96% are singletons. Sequencing input: CD8+ T cells from PBMCs. The source of these receptors is a human donor with multiple sclerosis.

The V gene is TRBV30, the J gene TRBJ2-7; 8 nucleotides match TRBD2. CDR1 is GTSNPN, CDR2 SVGIG, per germline (reference sequence). The CDR3 sequence is 12 residues long. With V trimmed by 3 bases and J by 3 bases, 1 base remained unmatched. The CDR3 DNA sequence: TGTGCCTGGAGCGGGGGGGGCTACGAGCAGTACGTC. Translated, it gives CAWSGGGYEQYV.

This rearrangement joins TRBV6-2 or TRBV6-3 to TRBJ2-1; D possibly corresponds to TRBD2 (6 bases). Germline values: CDR1 MNHEY, CDR2 SVGEGT. CDR3 length equals 13 residues. V was cut by 10 bases and J by 7 bases, with 17 bases left in between. DNA for the CDR3: TGTGCCACCGGGGTGGAGGGGTGGAATGAGCAGTTCTTC. This sequence encodes CATGVEGWNEQFF.

The chain carries TRBV10-3 and TRBJ2-7; TRBD1 is a possible D gene (5 bases). The ends were cut back, 3 bases at V and 0 bases at J, with 6 bases in the middle. This CDR3 contains 13 residues. Germline-derived CDR1 and CDR2 are ENHRY and SYGVKD. The CDR3 DNA reads TGTGCCATCAGTGATGACAGCTCCTACGAGCAGTACGTC. This codes for CAISDDSSYEQYV.

This chain uses TRBV5-1 with TRBJ2-7; the match to TRBD1 covers 8 bases. The V segment lost 6 bases and the J segment 2 bases; nucleotides outside the gene matches: 10. Germline values: CDR1 SGHRS, CDR2 YFSETQ. The CDR3 is 15 residues long. The CDR3 DNA follows: TGCGCCAGCAACCCCCGCGGGGACAGGACCTACGAGCAGTACTTC. This sequence encodes CASNPRGDRTYEQYF.

V and J are TRBV20-1 and TRBJ2-3, with D unresolved. Per germline, CDR1 DFQATT and CDR2 SNEGSKA (reference sequence). Trimming cost V 6 bases and J 3 bases, with 10 bases left between them. The CDR3 totals 12 residues. The chain's CDR3 is CSARFTTDTQYF. The CDR3 DNA is TGCAGTGCGAGATTTACAACAGATACGCAGTATTTT.

V and J are TRBV30 and TRBJ1-1; D call uncertain. Germline values: CDR1 GTSNPN, CDR2 SVGIG (reference sequence). V gave up 3 bases and J gave up 5 bases, with 13 bases separating them. This CDR3 is 13 amino acids long. The CDR3 DNA reads TGTGCCTGGAGGAGTAGGGTTGGGACTGAAGCTTTCTTT. Translation: CAWRSRVGTEAFF.

The rearrangement uses TRBV20-1 and TRBJ2-7; D might be TRBD1 or TRBD2, each matching 5 bases. The CDR3 is 14 residues long. V was clipped by 6 bases and J by 3 bases, with 18 bases between them. Germline loops: CDR1 DFQATT, CDR2 SNEGSKA (reference sequence). CDR3 nucleotide sequence: TGCAGTGCGCTCCCGAGGGGAGTCGACTACGAGCAGTACTTC. Protein product: CSALPRGVDYEQYF.

The chain carries TRBV7-9 and TRBJ1-1; D is possibly TRBD1 (5 bases). Per the germline V gene, CDR1 is SEHNR and CDR2 is FQNEAQ (reference sequence). The CDR3 has 13 residues. V gave up 7 bases and J gave up 3 bases, with 12 bases separating them. CDR3 nucleotides: TGTGCCAGCACTGGGGGAGGGGACACTGAAGCTTTCTTT. Its translation is CASTGGGDTEAFF.

The chain links TRBV7-9 to TRBJ2-3; D is undetermined. The CDR3 has 14 amino acids. Germline V gene sequence: CDR1 SEHNR, CDR2 FQNEAQ (reference sequence). V was shortened by 4 bases and J by 4 bases, with 12 bases between the two germline ends. This chain's CDR3 is CASSSTVRADTQYF. The CDR3 coding sequence is TGTGCCAGCAGCTCAACCGTTAGGGCAGATACGCAGTATTTT.

This clonotype occurred a few times. The chain couples TRBV29-1 to TRBJ1-2; a weak D match, TRBD1 (5 bases). This CDR3 region has 12 residues. The germline V gene encodes CDR1 SQVTM and CDR2 ANQGSEA. The V and J ends lost 4 bases and 3 bases respectively, with 9 bases between them. The CDR3 DNA follows: TGCAGCGTTGTTTCGGGGGACTATGGCTACACCTTC. Translated: CSVVSGDYGYTF.

The chain carries TRBV25-1 and TRBJ1-1; D is possibly TRBD1 (6 bases). Germline assignment: CDR1 MGHDK and CDR2 SYGVNS. The CDR3 has 12 residues. The V gene lost 6 bases and the J gene lost 8 bases, with 13 bases spanning the gap. The CDR3 loop is CASSQGQQEAFF. DNA for the CDR3: TGTGCCAGCAGCCAAGGACAGCAGGAAGCTTTCTTT.

The rearrangement joins TRBV4-1 to TRBJ1-2, with TRBD1 matching 8 bases. Looked up from germline, CDR1 is MGHRA and CDR2 is YSYEKL. The CDR3 runs to 14 residues. J lost 7 bases, V lost 1 base, and 5 bases had no gene match. This CDR3 is CASSQVGRGLGYTF. The DNA for the CDR3 is TGCGCCAGCAGCCAAGTCGGCAGGGGGCTTGGCTACACCTTC.

The chain recombines TRBV5-1 with TRBJ1-1; TRBD1 matches at 10 bases. V dropped 4 bases and J dropped 4; count of bases not matched to a gene: 4. Looked up from germline, CDR1 is SGHRS and CDR2 is YFSETQ. The CDR3 totals 14 residues. CDR3 sequence (DNA): TGCGCCAGCAGCCAGGGACAGGGGCTCACTGAAGCTTTCTTT. This gives the protein CASSQGQGLTEAFF.